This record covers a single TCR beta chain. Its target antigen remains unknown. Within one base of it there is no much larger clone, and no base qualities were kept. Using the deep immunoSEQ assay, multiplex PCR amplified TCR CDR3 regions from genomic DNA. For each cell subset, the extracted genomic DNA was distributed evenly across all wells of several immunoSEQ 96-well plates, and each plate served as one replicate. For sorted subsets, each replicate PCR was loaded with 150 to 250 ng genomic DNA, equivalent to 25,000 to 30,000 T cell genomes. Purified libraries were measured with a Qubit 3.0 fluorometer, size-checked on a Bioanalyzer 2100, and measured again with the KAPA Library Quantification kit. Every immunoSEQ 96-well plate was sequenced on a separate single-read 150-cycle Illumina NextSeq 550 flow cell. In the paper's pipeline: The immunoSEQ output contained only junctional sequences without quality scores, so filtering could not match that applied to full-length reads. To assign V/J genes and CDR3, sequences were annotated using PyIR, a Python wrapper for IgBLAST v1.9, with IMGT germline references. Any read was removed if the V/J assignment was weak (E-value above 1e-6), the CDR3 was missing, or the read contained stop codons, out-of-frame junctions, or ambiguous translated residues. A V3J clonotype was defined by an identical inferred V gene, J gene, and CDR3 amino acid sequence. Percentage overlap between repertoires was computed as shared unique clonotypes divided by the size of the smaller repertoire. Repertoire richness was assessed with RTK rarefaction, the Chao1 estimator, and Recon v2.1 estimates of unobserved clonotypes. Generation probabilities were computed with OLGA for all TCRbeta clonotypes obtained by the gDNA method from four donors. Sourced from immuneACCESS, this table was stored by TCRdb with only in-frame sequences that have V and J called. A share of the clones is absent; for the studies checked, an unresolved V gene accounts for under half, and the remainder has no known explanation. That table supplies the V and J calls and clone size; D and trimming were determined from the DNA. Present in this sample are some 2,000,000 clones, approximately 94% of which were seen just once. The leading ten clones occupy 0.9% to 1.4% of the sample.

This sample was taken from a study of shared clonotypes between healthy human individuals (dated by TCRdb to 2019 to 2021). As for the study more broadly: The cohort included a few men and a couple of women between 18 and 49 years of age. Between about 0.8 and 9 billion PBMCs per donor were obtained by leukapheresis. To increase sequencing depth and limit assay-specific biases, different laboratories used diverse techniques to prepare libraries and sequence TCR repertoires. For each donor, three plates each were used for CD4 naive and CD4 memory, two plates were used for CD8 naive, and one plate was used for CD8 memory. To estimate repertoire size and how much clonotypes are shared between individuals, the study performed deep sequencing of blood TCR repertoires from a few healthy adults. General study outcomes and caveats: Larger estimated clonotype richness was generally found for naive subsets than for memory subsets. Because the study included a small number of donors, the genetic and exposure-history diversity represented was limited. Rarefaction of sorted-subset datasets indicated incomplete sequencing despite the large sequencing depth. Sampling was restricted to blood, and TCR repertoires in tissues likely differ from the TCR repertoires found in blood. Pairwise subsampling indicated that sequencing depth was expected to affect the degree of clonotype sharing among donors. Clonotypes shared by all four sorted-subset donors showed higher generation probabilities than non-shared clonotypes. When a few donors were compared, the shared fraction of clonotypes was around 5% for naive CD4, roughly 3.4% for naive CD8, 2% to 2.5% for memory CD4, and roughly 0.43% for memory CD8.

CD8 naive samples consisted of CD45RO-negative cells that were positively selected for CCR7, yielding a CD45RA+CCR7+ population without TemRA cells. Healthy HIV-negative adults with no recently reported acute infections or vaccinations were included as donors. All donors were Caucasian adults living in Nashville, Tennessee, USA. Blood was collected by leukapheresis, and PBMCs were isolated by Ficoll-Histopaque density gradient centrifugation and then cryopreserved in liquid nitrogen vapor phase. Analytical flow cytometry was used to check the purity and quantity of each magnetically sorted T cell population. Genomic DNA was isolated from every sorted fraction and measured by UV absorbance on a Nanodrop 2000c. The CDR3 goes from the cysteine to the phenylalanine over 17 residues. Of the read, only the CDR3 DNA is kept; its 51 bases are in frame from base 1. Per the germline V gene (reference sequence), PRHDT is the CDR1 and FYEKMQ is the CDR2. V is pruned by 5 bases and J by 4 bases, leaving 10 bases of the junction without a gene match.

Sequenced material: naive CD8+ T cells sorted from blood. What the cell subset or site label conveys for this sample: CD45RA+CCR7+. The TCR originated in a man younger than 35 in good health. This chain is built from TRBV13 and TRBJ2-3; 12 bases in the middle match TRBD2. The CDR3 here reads CASSGVTSGSSSDTQYF. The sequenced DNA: TGTGCCAGCAGCGGAGTGACTAGCGGGAGTTCATCAGATACGCAGTATTTT.